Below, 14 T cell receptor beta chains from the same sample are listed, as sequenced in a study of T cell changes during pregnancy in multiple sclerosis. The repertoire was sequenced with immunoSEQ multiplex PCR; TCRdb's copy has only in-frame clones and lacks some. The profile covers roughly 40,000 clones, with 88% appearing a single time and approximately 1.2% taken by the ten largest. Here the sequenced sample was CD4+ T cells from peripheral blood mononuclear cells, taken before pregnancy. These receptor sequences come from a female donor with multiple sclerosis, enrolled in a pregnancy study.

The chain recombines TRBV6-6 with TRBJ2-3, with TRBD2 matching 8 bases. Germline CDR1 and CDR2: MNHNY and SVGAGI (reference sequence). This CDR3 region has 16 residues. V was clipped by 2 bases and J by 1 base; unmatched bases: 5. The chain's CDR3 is CASSYTPGLGTDTQYF. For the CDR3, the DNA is TGTGCCAGCAGTTACACCCCGGGACTAGGCACAGATACGCAGTATTTT.

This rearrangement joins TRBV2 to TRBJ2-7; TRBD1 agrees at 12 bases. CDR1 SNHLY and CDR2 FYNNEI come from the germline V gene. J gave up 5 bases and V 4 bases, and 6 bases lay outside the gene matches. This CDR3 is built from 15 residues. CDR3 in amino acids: CASSGRGTGGNEQYF. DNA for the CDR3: TGTGCCAGCAGTGGCCGGGGGACAGGGGGCAACGAGCAGTACTTC.

The CDR3 bases are TGCGCCAGCAGCCAAGGCCCAAGCGGGGCCAGCTCCTACAATGAGCAGTTCTTC. Its translation: CASSQGPSGASSYNEQFF. The chain combines TRBV4-3 with TRBJ2-1, with 7 bases that match TRBD2. CDR3 length: 18 residues. In germline, CDR1 is LGHNA, CDR2 YSLEER. Unmatched junction bases numbered 9, after V lost 1 base and J lost 0 bases.

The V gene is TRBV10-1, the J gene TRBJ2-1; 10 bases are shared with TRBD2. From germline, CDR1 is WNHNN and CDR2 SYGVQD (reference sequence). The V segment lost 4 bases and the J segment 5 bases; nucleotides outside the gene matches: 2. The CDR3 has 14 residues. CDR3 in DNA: TGCGCCAGCAGTGCCGGACTAGCGGACAATGAGCAGTTCTTC. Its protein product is CASSAGLADNEQFF.

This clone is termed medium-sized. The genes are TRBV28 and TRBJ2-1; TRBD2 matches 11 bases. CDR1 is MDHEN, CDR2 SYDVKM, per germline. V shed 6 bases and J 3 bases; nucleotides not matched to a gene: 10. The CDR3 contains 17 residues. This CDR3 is CASRGRMGLADYNEQFF. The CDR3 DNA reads TGTGCCAGCAGGGGAAGAATGGGACTAGCGGACTACAATGAGCAGTTCTTC.

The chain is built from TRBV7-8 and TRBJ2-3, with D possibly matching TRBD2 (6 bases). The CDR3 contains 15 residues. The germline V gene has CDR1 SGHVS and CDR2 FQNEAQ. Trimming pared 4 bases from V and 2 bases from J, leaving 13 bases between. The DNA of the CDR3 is TGTGCCAGCAGCTCACGGGAGAGTAACACAGATACGCAGTATTTT. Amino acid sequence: CASSSRESNTDTQYF.

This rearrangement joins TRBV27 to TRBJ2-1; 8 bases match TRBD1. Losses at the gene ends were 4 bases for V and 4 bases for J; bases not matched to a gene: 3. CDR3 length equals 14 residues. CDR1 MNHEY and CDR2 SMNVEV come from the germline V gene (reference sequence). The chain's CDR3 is CASSSGQVYNEQFF. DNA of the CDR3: TGTGCCAGCAGTTCGGGACAGGTTTACAATGAGCAGTTCTTC.

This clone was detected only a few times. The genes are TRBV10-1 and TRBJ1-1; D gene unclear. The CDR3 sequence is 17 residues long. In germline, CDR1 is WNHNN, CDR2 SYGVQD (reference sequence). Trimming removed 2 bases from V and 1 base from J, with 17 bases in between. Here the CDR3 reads CASSEASRSFPNTEAFF. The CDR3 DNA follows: TGCGCCAGCAGTGAGGCTAGTCGGTCTTTTCCGAACACTGAAGCTTTCTTT.

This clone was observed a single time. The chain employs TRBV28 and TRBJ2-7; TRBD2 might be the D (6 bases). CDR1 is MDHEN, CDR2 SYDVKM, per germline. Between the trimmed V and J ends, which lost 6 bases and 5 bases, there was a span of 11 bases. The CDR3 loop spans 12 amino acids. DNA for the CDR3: TGTGCCAGCAGAGCAGGGAGGAACGAGCAGTACTTC. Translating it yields CASRAGRNEQYF.

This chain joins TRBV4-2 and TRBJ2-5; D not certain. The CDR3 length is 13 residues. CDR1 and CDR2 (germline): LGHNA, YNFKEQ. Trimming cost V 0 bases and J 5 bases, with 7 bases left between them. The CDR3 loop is CASSQDLSETQYF. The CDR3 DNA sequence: TGTGCCAGCAGCCAAGATTTAAGCGAGACCCAGTACTTC.

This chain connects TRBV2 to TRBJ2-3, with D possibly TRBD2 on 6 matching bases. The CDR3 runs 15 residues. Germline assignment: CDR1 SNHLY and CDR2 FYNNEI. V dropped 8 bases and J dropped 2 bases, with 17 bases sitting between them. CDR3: CASASFRENTDTQYF. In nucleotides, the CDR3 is TGTGCCAGCGCCTCCTTCCGGGAGAACACAGATACGCAGTATTTT.

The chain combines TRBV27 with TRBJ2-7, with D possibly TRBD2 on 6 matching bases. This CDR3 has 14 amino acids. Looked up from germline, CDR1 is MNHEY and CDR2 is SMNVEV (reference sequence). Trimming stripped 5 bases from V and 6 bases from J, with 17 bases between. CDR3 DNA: TGTGCCAGCAGTCTCGGACCCCGGAGGGCCGAGCAGTACTTC. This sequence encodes CASSLGPRRAEQYF.

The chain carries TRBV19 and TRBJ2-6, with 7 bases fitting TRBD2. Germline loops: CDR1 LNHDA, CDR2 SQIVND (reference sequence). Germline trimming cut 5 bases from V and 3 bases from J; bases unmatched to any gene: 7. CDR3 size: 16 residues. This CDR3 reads CASSVGGGSGANVLTF. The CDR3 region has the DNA TGTGCCAGTAGTGTCGGCGGGGGAAGTGGGGCCAACGTCCTGACTTTC.

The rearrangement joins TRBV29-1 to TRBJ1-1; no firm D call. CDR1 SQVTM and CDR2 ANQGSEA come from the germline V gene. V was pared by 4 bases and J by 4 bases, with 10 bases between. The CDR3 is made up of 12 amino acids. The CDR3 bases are TGCAGCGTTGCGGGGATTAGCACTGAAGCTTTCTTT. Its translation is CSVAGISTEAFF.